One sample yielded the 32 T cell receptor beta chains listed below, sequenced in a study of blood T cell repertoires in COVID-19 (dated by TCRdb to 2020 to 2022). Receptor libraries were prepared by the immunoSEQ multiplex PCR assay. Held by TCRdb, this immuneACCESS table contains in-frame sequences only and omits some clones. Under half of the omission traces to an unresolved V gene where checked; the cause of the rest is unknown. Here the sample has 40,000 or so clones; approximately 83% occur a single time. Around 24% of the sample rests with the top ten. Sequenced material: peripheral blood. The receptors stem from a human donor with acute or convalescent COVID-19. The donor label of this sample is uncertain.

In DNA, the CDR3 is TGTGCCAGCAGCCAAGACGAGTTCAGCAATCAGCCCCAGCATTTT. The encoded protein is CASSQDEFSNQPQHF. The V gene is TRBV3-1 (or the pseudogene TRBV3-2), the J gene TRBJ1-5, with D hard to call. Germline CDR1 is LGHDT and CDR2 is YNNKEL (reference sequence). Trimming took off 0 bases at V and 1 base at J, with 7 bases between the two ends. This CDR3 is 15 amino acids long.

The rearrangement uses TRBV15 and TRBJ1-4, with a tentative D call TRBD1 (6 bases). Trimming shortened V by 5 bases and J by 0 bases, and 19 bases separated the two germline ends. Germline V gene data show CDR1 as LNHNV and CDR2 as YYDKDF (reference sequence). There are 18 residues in the CDR3. The CDR3 spells CATSGGTTIIATNEKLFF. CDR3 sequence (DNA): TGTGCCACCAGCGGAGGGACAACCATTATTGCAACTAATGAAAAACTGTTTTTT.

The chain uses TRBV28 and TRBJ2-7; 10 nucleotides agree with TRBD2. CDR1 and CDR2 from the germline V gene are MDHEN and SYDVKM. The V gene end was trimmed by 6 bases and the J gene end by 3 bases; junction bases not matched to a gene: 5. The CDR3 has 14 residues. CDR3: CASRAGGSLYEQYF. The CDR3 DNA reads as TGTGCCAGCAGAGCGGGAGGGTCCCTCTACGAGCAGTACTTC.

The CDR3 region has the DNA TGTGCCTGGAGTGGACAGGGGACCTACGAGCAGTACTTC. This codes for CAWSGQGTYEQYF. This chain connects TRBV30 to TRBJ2-7; TRBD1 matches at 8 bases. Germline V gene data show CDR1 as GTSNPN and CDR2 as SVGIG (reference sequence). The V gene end was trimmed by 1 base and the J gene end by 2 bases; junction bases not matched to a gene: 1. The CDR3 covers 13 residues.

The chain uses TRBV7-8 and TRBJ2-1, with a weak D call TRBD2 (6 bases). The CDR3 is 14 residues long. Per the germline V gene, CDR1 is SGHVS and CDR2 is FQNEAQ. V lost 5 bases, J lost 6 bases, and 14 bases lay in between. This CDR3 reads CASSPVRGSNEQFF. The CDR3 coding sequence is TGTGCCAGCAGCCCCGTGCGGGGCAGCAATGAGCAGTTCTTC.

J is TRBJ2-3 and V is TRBV7-6, with 9 bases fitting TRBD1. Trimming took 5 bases from V and 0 from J; bases not matched to a gene: 12. The CDR3 is made up of 18 amino acids. The V gene's germline CDR1 is SGHVS and CDR2 FNYEAQ. CDR3 region: CASSRGSTGGISTDTQYF. The DNA for the CDR3 is TGTGCCAGCAGCAGAGGTTCGACAGGGGGTATCAGCACAGATACGCAGTATTTT.

This chain links TRBV5-1 with TRBJ2-2; maybe TRBD2 (5 bases). This CDR3 spans 13 amino acids. Per germline, CDR1 SGHRS and CDR2 YFSETQ. Trimming pared 6 bases from V and 5 bases from J, leaving 11 bases between. In DNA form, the CDR3 reads TGCGCCAGCATGGGAGACCAAACCGGGGAGCTGTTTTTT. Protein product: CASMGDQTGELFF.

The rearrangement uses TRBV5-1 and TRBJ2-7; tentatively, D is TRBD1 (6 bases). Per the germline V gene, CDR1 is SGHRS and CDR2 is YFSETQ. Trimming took 0 bases from V and 5 from J, leaving 6 bases between them. The CDR3 has 12 amino acids. CDR3 nucleotide sequence: TGCGCCAGCAGCTTGGCAGGGGACGAGCAGTACTTC. This sequence encodes CASSLAGDEQYF.

This clone has just a few counts. The chain employs TRBV28 and TRBJ1-6; 7 nucleotides match TRBD1. The ends lost 1 base at V and 9 bases at J; junction bases unmatched: 12. CDR1 and CDR2 (germline): MDHEN, SYDVKM. The CDR3 runs 17 residues. CDR3 nucleotides: TGTGCCAGCAGTTTATCTATCGGACAGGCAGAGAGTTCACCCCTCCACTTT. This gives the protein CASSLSIGQAESSPLHF.

J is TRBJ2-2 and V is TRBV5-1; 9 positions agree with TRBD2. The V gene's germline CDR1 is SGHRS and CDR2 YFSETQ. Trimming cost V 4 bases and J 4 bases; bases outside gene matches: 8. This CDR3 has 16 amino acids. The CDR3 DNA reads TGCGCCAGCAGCCTGGGGGTTAGCGGGAGCACCGGGGAGCTGTTTTTT. It is translated as CASSLGVSGSTGELFF.

This sequence joins TRBV6-6 and TRBJ2-7; D may be TRBD1 (6 bases). V lost 2 bases and J 7 bases, leaving 15 bases between the germline ends. The CDR3 is 14 residues long. From germline, CDR1 is MNHNY and CDR2 SVGAGI (reference sequence). The CDR3 region is CASSYGEQGSEQYF. DNA of the CDR3: TGTGCCAGCAGTTACGGGGAACAGGGAAGTGAGCAGTACTTC.

The rearrangement uses TRBV27 and TRBJ2-3; 10 bases match TRBD2. CDR1 MNHEY and CDR2 SMNVEV come from the germline V gene (reference sequence). The ends lost 9 bases at V and 7 bases at J; junction bases unmatched: 10. The CDR3 covers 14 residues. The DNA for the CDR3 is TGTGCCAGTATAACAAGTAGCGGGGGGTATACGCAGTATTTT. Translated, it gives CASITSSGGYTQYF.

The CDR3 DNA reads TGTGCCAGCAGCCAAGATAGACAATCCACTGAAGCTTTCTTT. It translates to CASSQDRQSTEAFF. J is TRBJ1-1 and V is TRBV3-1 (or the pseudogene TRBV3-2); D not certain. CDR1 and CDR2 (germline): LGHDT, YNNKEL (reference sequence). The ends were cut back, 0 bases at V and 4 bases at J, with 9 bases in the middle. The CDR3 loop spans 14 amino acids.

This clone was detected only a few times. V gene TRBV5-4 combines with J gene TRBJ2-7, with D hard to call. This CDR3 has 14 amino acids. The ends were cut back, 0 bases at V and 5 bases at J, with 12 bases in the middle. Germline V CDR1 and CDR2: SGHNT, YYREEE (reference sequence). CDR3 sequence (DNA): TGTGCCAGCAGCTTGGGCAGGATACGTGACGAGCAGTACTTC. Its translation is CASSLGRIRDEQYF.

The rearrangement joins TRBV5-1 to TRBJ1-1; D is perhaps TRBD1 (5 bases). The V gene's germline CDR1 is SGHRS and CDR2 YFSETQ. V was trimmed by 5 bases and J by 1 base, leaving 12 bases between them. The CDR3 totals 14 residues. As DNA, the CDR3 is TGCGCCAGCAGGAACCAGGGTAGGAACACTGAAGCTTTCTTT. Protein: CASRNQGRNTEAFF.

This chain joins TRBV5-4 and TRBJ2-3, with 9 bases that match TRBD2. Germline loops: CDR1 SGHNT, CDR2 YYREEE (reference sequence). This CDR3 is built from 15 residues. Trimming took 5 bases from V and 1 from J; bases not matched to a gene: 5. DNA of the CDR3: TGTGCCAGCAGTCTAGCGGGACTCGGCACAGATACGCAGTATTTT. As protein: CASSLAGLGTDTQYF. The full variable domain, rest sourced from reference TRBV5-4 and TRBJ2-3, is ETGVTQSPTHLIKTRGQQVTLRCSSQSGHNTVSWYQQALGQGPQFIFQYYREEENGRGNFPPRFSGLQFPNYSSELNVNALELDDSALYLCASSLAGLGTDTQYFGPGTRLTVL.

The chain carries TRBV6-4 and TRBJ1-2; 7 bases fit TRBD1. In germline, CDR1 is MRHNA, CDR2 SNTAGT. V shed 0 bases and J 8 bases; nucleotides not matched to a gene: 9. There are 15 residues in the CDR3. The CDR3 region is CASSDSGTGVGGYTF. CDR3 in DNA: TGTGCCAGCAGTGACTCTGGTACAGGGGTAGGCGGCTACACCTTC.

This clone came up once. The chain is built from TRBV19 and TRBJ2-4; TRBD2 matches at 10 bases. The germline CDR1 and CDR2 sequences are LNHDA and SQIVND (reference sequence). Trimming removed 4 bases from V and 0 bases from J; junction bases left unmatched: 3. The CDR3 is 16 amino acids. The chain's CDR3 is CASSTSGSRAKNIQYF. CDR3 DNA sequence: TGTGCCAGTAGTACTAGCGGGAGCCGAGCCAAAAACATTCAGTACTTC.

The V call is TRBV18, the J call TRBJ2-5, with D hard to call. Trimming left V 0 bases short and J 0 bases short, with 8 bases between. CDR1 is KGHSH, CDR2 LQKENI, per germline. This CDR3 has 15 amino acids. This CDR3 is CASSPPTRNQETQYF. The CDR3 DNA reads as TGTGCCAGCTCACCACCGACACGGAACCAAGAGACCCAGTACTTC.

The chain recombines TRBV3-1 (or the pseudogene TRBV3-2) with TRBJ2-3; D unresolved. Germline CDR1 reads LGHDT; CDR2 reads YNNKEL (reference sequence). This CDR3 contains 14 residues. V lost 2 bases, J lost 2 bases, and 8 bases lay in between. This CDR3 is CASSQQIPTDTQYF. The CDR3 nucleotides are TGTGCCAGCAGCCAACAGATTCCCACAGATACGCAGTATTTT.

CDR3 sequence: CASSITTSGKARETQYF. CDR3 DNA sequence: TGTGCCAGTAGTATTACGACTAGCGGGAAAGCCAGGGAGACCCAGTACTTC. V gene TRBV19 combines with J gene TRBJ2-5; 11 nucleotides align to TRBD2. This CDR3 is built from 17 residues. V was clipped by 3 bases and J by 5 bases; unmatched bases: 11. The germline gives CDR1 LNHDA, CDR2 SQIVND (reference sequence).

The chain recombines TRBV5-4 with TRBJ2-7, with 7 bases fitting TRBD2. CDR3 length: 17 amino acids. Unmatched junction bases numbered 15, after V lost 1 base and J lost 5 bases. CDR1 and CDR2 (germline): SGHNT, YYREEE (reference sequence). In DNA form, the CDR3 reads TGTGCCAGCAGCTTGCTTTCATCCGGGGCGGGAGCTGACGAGCAGTACTTC. This gives the protein CASSLLSSGAGADEQYF.

Here the CDR3 reads CASSLPRETQYF. In DNA, the CDR3 is TGTGCCAGCTCCCTACCGCGGGAGACCCAGTACTTC. The chain carries TRBV18 and TRBJ2-5; D is uncertain. Germline values: CDR1 KGHSH, CDR2 LQKENI. The CDR3 contains 12 residues. V lost 6 bases, J lost 5 bases, and 10 bases lay in between.

The chain carries TRBV5-6 and TRBJ2-7; tentatively, D is TRBD1 (6 bases). The germline V gene has CDR1 SGHDT and CDR2 YYEEEE. Trimming stripped 4 bases from V and 6 bases from J, with 11 bases between. The CDR3 sequence is 12 residues long. The CDR3 DNA reads TGTGCCAGCAGCACGACAGGCCCCGAGCAGTACTTC. It yields the protein CASSTTGPEQYF.

The genes are TRBV28 and TRBJ2-3, with 11 bases identical to TRBD1. This CDR3 spans 14 amino acids. CDR1 and CDR2 from the germline V gene are MDHEN and SYDVKM. V shed 7 bases and J 7 bases; nucleotides not matched to a gene: 7. The CDR3 reads CASTGQGVRNTQYF. Here the CDR3 DNA reads TGTGCCAGCACGGGACAGGGGGTAAGAAATACGCAGTATTTT.

J is TRBJ1-5 and V is TRBV7-6; a possible D gene is TRBD1 (6 bases). Germline-derived CDR1 and CDR2 are SGHVS and FNYEAQ. Trimming took 4 bases from V and 2 from J, leaving 18 bases between them. The CDR3 has 17 amino acids. The DNA of the CDR3 is TGTGCCAGCAGCTCCGAAGATGGGGGCTTTGGCAATCAGCCCCAGCATTTT. Residues: CASSSEDGGFGNQPQHF.

The chain carries TRBV7-9 and TRBJ2-7, with D perhaps matching TRBD2 (5 bases). The V end was cut by 5 bases, the J end by 1 base, with 9 bases between. Germline V CDR1 and CDR2: SEHNR, FQNEAQ (reference sequence). This CDR3 region has 13 residues. CDR3 nucleotide sequence: TGTGCCAGCAGCGGGCCGGGGTCCTACGAGCAGTACTTC. The encoded protein is CASSGPGSYEQYF.

The chain links TRBV7-9 to TRBJ2-3; 16 bases align to TRBD2. V was pared by 5 bases and J by 6 bases, with 11 bases of the junction left unmatched. Per the germline V gene, CDR1 is SEHNR and CDR2 is FQNEAQ (reference sequence). This CDR3 spans 18 amino acids. DNA of the CDR3: TGTGCCAGCAGCGCTATCACGGGACTAGCGGGAGGGGGGGATACGCAGTATTTT. Its translation: CASSAITGLAGGGDTQYF. The full variable domain, in which reference TRBV7-9 and TRBJ2-3 provide the parts outside the CDR3, is DTGVSQNPRHKITKRGQNVTFRCDPISEHNRLYWYRQTLGQGPEFLTYFQNEAQLEKSRLLSDRFSAERPKGSFSTLEIQRTEQGDSAMYLCASSAITGLAGGGDTQYFGPGTRLTVL.

This clone has a single count. This chain links TRBV5-5 with TRBJ2-7; tentatively, D is TRBD2 (6 bases). CDR1 and CDR2 from the germline V gene are SGHKS and YYEKEE (reference sequence). This CDR3 is 16 amino acids long. Trimming cost V 4 bases and J 1 base, with 18 bases left between them. CDR3 nucleotides: TGTGCCAGCAGCCCCGGAGGAGGGCGAAGGTCCTACGAGCAGTACTTC. It is translated as CASSPGGGRRSYEQYF.

The rearrangement links TRBV10-3 to TRBJ2-3, with TRBD2 identical over 8 bases. V shed 4 bases, J shed 3 bases, and the junction held 9 bases outside the gene matches. This CDR3 contains 16 residues. CDR1 is ENHRY and CDR2 is SYGVKD in the germline V gene. The CDR3 nucleotides read TGTGCCATCAGTGCCCTCGGATCGGGGGGGACAGATACGCAGTATTTT. Amino acids: CAISALGSGGTDTQYF.

The rearrangement joins TRBV11-3 to TRBJ2-1; 8 positions agree with TRBD2. Looked up from germline, CDR1 is SGHNT and CDR2 is YENEEA. J lost 0 bases, V lost 3 bases, and 4 bases had no gene match. The CDR3 runs to 16 residues. CDR3 in amino acids: CASSFGGAHSYNEQFF. As DNA, the CDR3 is TGTGCCAGCAGCTTCGGGGGGGCTCACTCCTACAATGAGCAGTTCTTC.

The rearrangement uses TRBV6-5 and TRBJ2-7; perhaps TRBD2 as D (5 bases). CDR1 and CDR2 (germline): MNHEY, SVGAGI. The V end was cut by 7 bases, the J end by 5 bases, with 18 bases between. This CDR3 comprises 14 residues. CDR3 in DNA: TGTGCCAGCAAAGCGGCACGAGAGGGCCACGAGCAGTACTTC. Protein: CASKAAREGHEQYF.